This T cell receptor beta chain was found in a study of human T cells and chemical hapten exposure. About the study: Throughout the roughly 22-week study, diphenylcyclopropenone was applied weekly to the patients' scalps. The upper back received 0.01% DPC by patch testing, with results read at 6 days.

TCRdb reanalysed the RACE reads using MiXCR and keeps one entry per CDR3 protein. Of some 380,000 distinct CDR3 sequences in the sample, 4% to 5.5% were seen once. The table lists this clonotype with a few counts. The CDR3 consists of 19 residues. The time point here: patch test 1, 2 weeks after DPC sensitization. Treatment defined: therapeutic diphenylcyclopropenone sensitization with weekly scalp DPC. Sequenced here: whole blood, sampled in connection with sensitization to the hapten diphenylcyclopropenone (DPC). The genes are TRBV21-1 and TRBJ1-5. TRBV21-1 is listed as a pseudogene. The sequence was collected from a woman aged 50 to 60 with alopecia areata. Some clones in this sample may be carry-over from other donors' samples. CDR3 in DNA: TGTGCCAGCGCTCAACAACAACGGAAAGGGAGAGGAAGCAATCAGCCCCAGCATTTT. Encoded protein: CASAQQQRKGRGSNQPQHF.